The clone carrying this T cell receptor (beta chain) has ten or more counts. Its antigen is not known. Genomic DNA was the source, and TCR beta CDR3 was amplified from it by two-round multiplex PCR. The use of primers specific to each TRBV and TRBJ gene characterized first-round PCR. TCRdb reanalysed the multiplex PCR reads using MiXCR and keeps one entry per CDR3 protein. The profile covers approximately 20,000 distinct CDR3 sequences, with roughly 28% appearing a single time and about 20% taken by the ten largest. The data were taken from a study of prognosis after radiotherapy for stage I lung cancer. In the study overall: Enrolled patients comprised roughly 13 with newly diagnosed primary stage I lung tumors and several with oligometastatic NSCLC after surgical resection of the primary tumor. The tumors were adenocarcinoma in about twelve patients (squamous cell carcinoma in about 7). Points from the study as a whole: Median unique TCR clone counts of roughly 10,000 versus 7,000 showed a fall after stereotactic body radiation therapy.

The clonotype comes from a donor of 50 years or more with non-small cell lung cancer. Sequencing used PBMCs, obtained before or after stereotactic body radiation therapy (not recorded which).

CDR3 in amino acids: CASSLGSNQPQHF. CDR3 in DNA: TGCGCCAGCAGCTTGGGTTCGAATCAGCCCCAGCATTTT. V usage is TRBV5-1 and J usage is TRBJ1-5; D is unresolved. Trimming stripped 0 bases from V and 4 bases from J, with 5 bases between. This CDR3 has 13 residues. Germline V gives CDR1 SGHRS, CDR2 YFSETQ.